The next 27 T cell receptor beta chains were all read from a single sample in a study of OX40 agonist ivuxolimab in advanced cancers. Measured with immunoSEQ multiplex PCR; TCRdb has only the in-frame clones, and not every one. The sample yields around 11,000 clones, 77% seen once. Sequencing used CD4+ or CD8+ T cells sorted from blood, obtained in a trial of the OX40 agonist ivuxolimab. Every receptor here comes from an adult with an advanced solid tumor such as melanoma, head and neck, liver or kidney cancer.

V and J are TRBV30 and TRBJ1-1, with D maybe TRBD1 (5 bases). Germline loops: CDR1 GTSNPN, CDR2 SVGIG (reference sequence). Trimming cost V 4 bases and J 3 bases, with 15 bases left between them. CDR3 size: 14 residues. The DNA of the CDR3 is TGTGCCTGGACCCCCTGGGGGAATGACACTGAAGCTTTCTTT. This translates into CAWTPWGNDTEAFF.

The chain has TRBV7-9 and TRBJ2-7, with 8 bases matching TRBD2. Germline loops: CDR1 SEHNR, CDR2 FQNEAQ (reference sequence). After removal of 5 bases from V and 5 bases from J, the junction contained 5 bases not matched to a gene. This CDR3 is built from 13 residues. The CDR3, as DNA: TGTGCCAGCAGCGCGACTAGCGACCACGAGCAGTACTTC. Its protein is CASSATSDHEQYF.

The chain is built from TRBV7-3 and TRBJ2-3, with TRBD2 matching over 11 bases. Trimming at V came to 4 bases and at J to 5 bases, leaving 2 bases not matched to a gene. Germline V gives CDR1 SGHTA, CDR2 FQGTGA. The CDR3 loop spans 14 amino acids. The DNA for the CDR3 is TGTGCCAGCAGCTCAGGACTAGCGGGAGATACGCAGTATTTT. Translated: CASSSGLAGDTQYF. Supplemented by reference TRBV7-3 and TRBJ2-3, the full variable domain reads GAGVSQTPSNKVTEKGKYVELRCDPISGHTALYWYRQSLGQGPEFLIYFQGTGAADDSGLPNDRFFAVRPEGSVSTLKIQRTERGDSAVYLCASSSGLAGDTQYFGPGTRLTVL.

This clone was seen more than once but under ten times. The chain couples TRBV13 to TRBJ2-3, with D uncertain. V lost 3 bases and J lost 1, with 2 bases in between. CDR1 is PRHDT and CDR2 is FYEKMQ in the germline V gene (reference sequence). The CDR3 runs 12 residues. The DNA of the CDR3 is TGTGCCAGCAGCTTTGGCACAGATACGCAGTATTTT. It is translated as CASSFGTDTQYF.

The V gene is TRBV4-2, the J gene TRBJ1-5; D might be TRBD1 (5 bases). Germline V gene sequence: CDR1 LGHNA, CDR2 YNFKEQ. This CDR3 is built from 16 residues. V lost 0 bases and J 6 bases, leaving 15 bases between the germline ends. The CDR3, as DNA: TGTGCCAGCAGCCAAGATCGAAGGGTGCAGGGTCAGCCCCAGCATTTT. Its protein is CASSQDRRVQGQPQHF.

The chain couples TRBV27 to TRBJ2-7; D not resolved. CDR1 is MNHEY and CDR2 is SMNVEV in the germline V gene (reference sequence). This CDR3 contains 13 residues. The germline V and J ends were trimmed by 5 bases and 2 bases, with 10 bases remaining between them. The CDR3 loop is CASSRRSAYEQYF. The DNA of the CDR3 is TGTGCCAGCAGTCGCCGGAGCGCCTACGAGCAGTACTTC.

J is TRBJ2-3 and V is TRBV6-4, with TRBD2 matching 10 bases. Germline CDR1 reads MRHNA; CDR2 reads SNTAGT. J lost 1 base, V lost 3 bases, and 1 base had no gene match. The CDR3 loop spans 15 amino acids. This CDR3 is CASSETSGGTDTQYF. CDR3 bases: TGTGCCAGCAGTGAAACTAGCGGGGGCACAGATACGCAGTATTTT.

This rearrangement joins TRBV10-1 to TRBJ2-7; D assignment may be TRBD1 or TRBD2 (5 bases each). CDR3 length equals 14 residues. Trimming left V 6 bases short and J 1 base short, with 13 bases between. Germline assignment: CDR1 WNHNN and CDR2 SYGVQD (reference sequence). The CDR3 DNA is TGCGCCAGCAGCGTGGACGAGGGGTCCTACGAGCAGTACTTC. Residues: CASSVDEGSYEQYF.

The chain has TRBV27 and TRBJ1-5, with 8 positions matching TRBD1. With 7 bases clipped from V and 5 bases from J, the junction kept 7 bases outside the gene matches. Germline V gives CDR1 MNHEY, CDR2 SMNVEV (reference sequence). The CDR3 sequence is 14 residues long. The CDR3, as DNA: TGTGCCAGCAAGACAGGGGTCCTTGATCAGCCCCAGCATTTT. This gives the protein CASKTGVLDQPQHF.

The rearrangement links TRBV5-1 to TRBJ2-7; D is undetermined. This CDR3 spans 13 amino acids. Germline V gene data show CDR1 as SGHRS and CDR2 as YFSETQ. Trimming left V 4 bases short and J 0 bases short, with 8 bases between. The CDR3: CASSRPDSYEQYF. CDR3 nucleotide sequence: TGCGCCAGCAGCCGGCCTGACTCCTACGAGCAGTACTTC. Drawing the rest from reference TRBV5-1 and TRBJ2-7, the complete variable domain is KAGVTQTPRYLIKTRGQQVTLSCSPISGHRSVSWYQQTPGQGLQFLFEYFSETQRNKGNFPGRFSGRQFSNSRSEMNVSTLELGDSALYLCASSRPDSYEQYFGPGTRLTVT.

There are a few counts of this clone. The chain has TRBV7-3 and TRBJ2-3; 7 nucleotides line up with TRBD2. This CDR3 is built from 15 residues. Germline lookup yields CDR1 SGHTA and CDR2 FQGTGA. Trimming removed 5 bases from V and 5 bases from J; junction bases left unmatched: 10. The DNA for the CDR3 is TGTGCCAGCAGCCGGGGGAGGGGAAATTTAGATACGCAGTATTTT. Translation gives CASSRGRGNLDTQYF.

This clone occurred a few times. This chain links TRBV10-2 with TRBJ1-2; D gene uncertain. Germline V lookup: CDR1 WSHSY, CDR2 SAAADI. The CDR3 has 15 amino acids. Trimming shortened V by 1 base and J by 3 bases, and 12 bases separated the two germline ends. The CDR3 spells CASSELSTTDYGYTF. In nucleotides, the CDR3 is TGCGCCAGCAGTGAGTTGTCTACCACGGACTATGGCTACACCTTC.

This chain joins TRBV5-1 and TRBJ1-2; no firm D call. With 4 bases removed from V and 8 bases from J, the gap between germline ends came to 15 bases. The CDR3 totals 13 residues. CDR1 and CDR2 (germline): SGHRS, YFSETQ. CDR3 in amino acids: CASSPASGGGYTF. DNA for the CDR3: TGCGCCAGCAGCCCGGCTTCGGGTGGCGGCTACACCTTC.

The J gene is TRBJ2-7, the V gene TRBV5-6, with 7 bases matching TRBD1. The CDR3 contains 16 residues. Trimming took 4 bases from V and 3 from J; bases not matched to a gene: 13. CDR1 and CDR2 from the germline V gene are SGHDT and YYEEEE. CDR3 in amino acids: CASSPLGQETFYEQYF. CDR3 nucleotides: TGTGCCAGCAGCCCCCTCGGACAGGAGACCTTCTACGAGCAGTACTTC.

This clone was recorded a few times. The chain links TRBV10-2 to TRBJ1-1; 12 bases match TRBD1. Germline V lookup: CDR1 WSHSY, CDR2 SAAADI. Trimming took 2 bases from V and 2 from J; bases not matched to a gene: 3. The CDR3 is made up of 16 amino acids. The CDR3 DNA follows: TGCGCCAGCAGTGAGAGGGACAGGGGGCATAACACTGAAGCTTTCTTT. As protein: CASSERDRGHNTEAFF.

The sample holds one count of this clone. The CDR3 protein is CSVSDRGDYGYTF. Here the CDR3 DNA reads TGCAGCGTCTCGGACAGGGGGGACTATGGCTACACCTTC. This sequence joins TRBV29-1 and TRBJ1-2; 10 nucleotides agree with TRBD1. Trimming took 6 bases from V and 3 from J; bases not matched to a gene: 4. This CDR3 is 13 amino acids long. CDR1 is SQVTM and CDR2 is ANQGSEA in the germline V gene.

This sequence joins TRBV4-2 and TRBJ2-7; TRBD1 or TRBD2 may be the D gene (5 bases each). Germline CDR1 is LGHNA and CDR2 is YNFKEQ. CDR3 length: 15 amino acids. The germline V and J ends were trimmed by 4 bases and 2 bases, with 15 bases remaining between them. CDR3 bases: TGTGCCAGCAGCCCAGGGACGGAAAGGCCCTACGAGCAGTACTTC. Protein product: CASSPGTERPYEQYF.

The chain recombines TRBV7-3 with TRBJ2-1; D is unclear. This CDR3 has 14 residues. Germline V gene sequence: CDR1 SGHTA, CDR2 FQGTGA. Trimming shortened V by 5 bases and J by 3 bases, and 11 bases separated the two germline ends. CDR3 sequence reads: CASSESPNYNEQFF. In nucleotides, the CDR3 is TGTGCCAGCAGCGAGAGCCCCAACTACAATGAGCAGTTCTTC.

This clone was detected once. J is TRBJ2-4 and V is TRBV9, with 7 bases fitting TRBD1. CDR3 length equals 14 residues. Per germline, CDR1 SGDLS and CDR2 YYNGEE. J gave up 8 bases and V 0 bases, and 5 bases lay outside the gene matches. As DNA, the CDR3 is TGTGCCAGCAGCGTAGCCTACAGGGGAGACATTCAGTACTTC. Amino acid sequence: CASSVAYRGDIQYF.

This chain joins TRBV5-5 and TRBJ2-5, with 9 bases fitting TRBD1. V lost 0 bases to trimming and J lost 5 bases; unmatched junction nucleotides: 11. This CDR3 comprises 17 residues. The germline gives CDR1 SGHKS, CDR2 YYEKEE (reference sequence). CDR3 sequence reads: CASSLAITGTGRETQYF. The DNA for the CDR3 is TGTGCCAGCAGCTTGGCGATTACCGGGACAGGGAGGGAGACCCAGTACTTC.

This clone has just a few counts. The chain recombines TRBV6-1 with TRBJ1-5; unclear D gene. V shed 4 bases and J shed 4 bases, with 11 bases lying between them. The CDR3 consists of 14 residues. The germline gives CDR1 MNHNS, CDR2 SASEGT. CDR3 loop: CASSVRVVNQPQHF. In DNA, the CDR3 is TGTGCCAGCAGTGTACGAGTAGTAAATCAGCCCCAGCATTTT.

CDR3 sequence: CASTSPTSGGNEQFF. CDR3 nucleotides: TGTGCCAGCACCTCTCCCACTAGCGGGGGAAATGAGCAGTTCTTC. The chain couples TRBV9 to TRBJ2-1; 11 bases map to TRBD2. V was pared by 6 bases and J by 7 bases, with 9 bases of the junction left unmatched. The CDR3 sequence is 15 residues long. Germline CDR1 is SGDLS and CDR2 is YYNGEE.

The chain is built from TRBV9 and TRBJ2-2, with a possible D match to TRBD2 (5 bases). In germline, CDR1 is SGDLS, CDR2 YYNGEE. The CDR3 is made up of 13 amino acids. V lost 7 bases to trimming and J lost 3 bases, with 10 bases between them. The CDR3 loop is CASSGWDTGELFF. For the CDR3, the DNA is TGTGCCAGCTCGGGATGGGACACCGGGGAGCTGTTTTTT. The complete variable domain, with remaining parts taken from reference TRBV9 and TRBJ2-2, reads DSGVTQTPKHLITATGQRVTLRCSPRSGDLSVYWYQQSLDQGLQFLIQYYNGEERAKGNILERFSAQQFPDLHSELNLSSLELGDSALYFCASSGWDTGELFFGEGSRLTVL.

As regards this clone: At one end, the junction sequence differs from germline, possibly due to a read error. The chain recombines TRBV7-7 with TRBJ2-1; D is undetermined. CDR1 is SSHAT, CDR2 FNYEAQ, per germline (reference sequence). The CDR3 runs to 14 residues. Here the CDR3 DNA reads TGTGCTAGCAGCTTAGATCTCGAGTCGGGTGAGCAGTTCTTC. Protein product: CASSLDLESGEQFF.

This clone appeared once. The chain uses TRBV2 and TRBJ1-2, with unresolved D. CDR3 length: 14 amino acids. CDR1 is SNHLY, CDR2 FYNNEI, per germline. V was shortened by 5 bases and J by 8 bases, with 18 bases between the two germline ends. In DNA form, the CDR3 reads TGTGCCAGCAGTTTATCTGCCGCCGAAGGGGGCTACACCTTC. It is translated as CASSLSAAEGGYTF.

This clone was detected only a few times. The J gene is TRBJ2-2, the V gene TRBV6-4, with a weak D call TRBD2 (5 bases). Trimming shortened V by 6 bases and J by 5 bases, and 16 bases separated the two germline ends. Germline values: CDR1 MRHNA, CDR2 SNTAGT. The CDR3 length is 15 residues. CDR3 sequence reads: CASSPDAGSTGELFF. CDR3 sequence (DNA): TGTGCCAGCAGCCCTGACGCGGGTTCTACCGGGGAGCTGTTTTTT.

This clone has a handful of counts. The V call is TRBV7-3, the J call TRBJ2-6, with D unresolved. CDR1 is SGHTA, CDR2 FQGTGA, per germline. The CDR3 runs to 18 residues. Deletions cut 0 bases from V and 0 bases from J, with 12 bases between. The CDR3 is CASSLTGTQSSGANVLTF. The DNA of the CDR3 is TGTGCCAGCAGCTTAACTGGCACCCAGAGCTCTGGGGCCAACGTCCTGACTTTC.